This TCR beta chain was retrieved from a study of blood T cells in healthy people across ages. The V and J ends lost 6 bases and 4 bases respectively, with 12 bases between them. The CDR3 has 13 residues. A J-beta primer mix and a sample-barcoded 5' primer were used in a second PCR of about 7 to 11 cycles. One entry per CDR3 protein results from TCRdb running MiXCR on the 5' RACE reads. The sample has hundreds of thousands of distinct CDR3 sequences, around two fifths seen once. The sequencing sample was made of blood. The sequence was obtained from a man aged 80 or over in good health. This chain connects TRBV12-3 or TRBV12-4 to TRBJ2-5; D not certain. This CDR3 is CASSPTRVETQYF. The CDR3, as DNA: TGTGCCAGCAGCCCGACTCGGGTAGAGACCCAGTACTTC.